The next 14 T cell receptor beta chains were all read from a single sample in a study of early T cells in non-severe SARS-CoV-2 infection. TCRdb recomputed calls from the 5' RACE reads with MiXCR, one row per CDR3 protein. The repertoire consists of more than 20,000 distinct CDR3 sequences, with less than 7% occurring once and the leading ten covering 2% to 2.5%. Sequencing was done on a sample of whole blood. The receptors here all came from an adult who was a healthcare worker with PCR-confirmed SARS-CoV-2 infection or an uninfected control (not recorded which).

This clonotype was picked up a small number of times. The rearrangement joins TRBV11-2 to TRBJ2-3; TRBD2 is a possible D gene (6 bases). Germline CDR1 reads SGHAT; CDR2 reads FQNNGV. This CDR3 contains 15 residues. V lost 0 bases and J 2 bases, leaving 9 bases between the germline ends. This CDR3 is CASSLDRGNTDTQYF. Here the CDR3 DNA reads TGTGCCAGCAGCTTAGACCGGGGGAACACAGATACGCAGTATTTT.

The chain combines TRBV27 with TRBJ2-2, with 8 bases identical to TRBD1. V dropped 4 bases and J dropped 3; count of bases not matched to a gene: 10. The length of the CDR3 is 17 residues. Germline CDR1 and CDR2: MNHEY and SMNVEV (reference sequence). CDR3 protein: CASSWSRTGLYTGELFF. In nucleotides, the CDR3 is TGTGCCAGCAGTTGGAGCAGGACAGGGCTTTACACCGGGGAGCTGTTTTTT.

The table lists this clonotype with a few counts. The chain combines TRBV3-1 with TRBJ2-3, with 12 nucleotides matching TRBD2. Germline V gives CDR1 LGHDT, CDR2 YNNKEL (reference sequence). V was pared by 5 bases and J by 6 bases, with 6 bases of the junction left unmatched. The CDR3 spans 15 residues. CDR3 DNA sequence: TGTGCCAGCAGCGCCTGGACTAGCGGGGAGGATACGCAGTATTTT. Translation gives CASSAWTSGEDTQYF.

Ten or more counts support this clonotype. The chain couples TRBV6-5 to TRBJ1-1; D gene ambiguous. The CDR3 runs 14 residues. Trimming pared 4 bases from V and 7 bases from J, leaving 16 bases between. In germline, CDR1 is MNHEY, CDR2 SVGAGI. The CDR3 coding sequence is TGTGCCAGCAGTTTCAGATCATCTGTTGTTGAAGCTTTCTTT. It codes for CASSFRSSVVEAFF.

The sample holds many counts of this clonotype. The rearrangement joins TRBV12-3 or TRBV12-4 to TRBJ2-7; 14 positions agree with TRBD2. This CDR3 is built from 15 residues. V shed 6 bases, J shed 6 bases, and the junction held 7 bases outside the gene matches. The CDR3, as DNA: TGTGCCAGCAGGCCCTCGGGACTAGCGGGAGTCGAGCAGTACTTC. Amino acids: CASRPSGLAGVEQYF.

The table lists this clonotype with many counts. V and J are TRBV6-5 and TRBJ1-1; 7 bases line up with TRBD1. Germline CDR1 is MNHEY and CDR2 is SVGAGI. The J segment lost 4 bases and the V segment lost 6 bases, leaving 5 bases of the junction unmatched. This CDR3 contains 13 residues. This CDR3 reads CASSRQGGTEAFF. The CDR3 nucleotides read TGTGCCAGCAGCCGACAGGGAGGCACTGAAGCTTTCTTT.

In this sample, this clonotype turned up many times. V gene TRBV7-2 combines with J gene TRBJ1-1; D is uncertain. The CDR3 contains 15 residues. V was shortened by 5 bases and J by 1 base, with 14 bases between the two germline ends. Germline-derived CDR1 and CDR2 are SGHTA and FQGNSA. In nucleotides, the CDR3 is TGTGCCAGCAGCCCAGCGCCGATCAAGAACACTGAAGCTTTCTTT. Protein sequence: CASSPAPIKNTEAFF.

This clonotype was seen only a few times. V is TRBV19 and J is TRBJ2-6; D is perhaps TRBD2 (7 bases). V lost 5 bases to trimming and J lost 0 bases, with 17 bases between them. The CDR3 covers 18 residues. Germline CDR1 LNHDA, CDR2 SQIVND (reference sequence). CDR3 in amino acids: CASSDGGLPSSGANVLTF. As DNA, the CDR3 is TGTGCCAGTAGTGACGGGGGGCTTCCCTCCTCTGGGGCCAACGTCCTGACTTTC.

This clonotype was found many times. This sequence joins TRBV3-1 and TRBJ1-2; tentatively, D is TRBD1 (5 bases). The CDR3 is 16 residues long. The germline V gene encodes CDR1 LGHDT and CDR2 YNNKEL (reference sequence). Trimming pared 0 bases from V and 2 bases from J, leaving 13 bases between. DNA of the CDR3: TGTGCCAGCAGCCAAGAATGGGGGAACAGCAACTATGGCTACACCTTC. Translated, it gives CASSQEWGNSNYGYTF.

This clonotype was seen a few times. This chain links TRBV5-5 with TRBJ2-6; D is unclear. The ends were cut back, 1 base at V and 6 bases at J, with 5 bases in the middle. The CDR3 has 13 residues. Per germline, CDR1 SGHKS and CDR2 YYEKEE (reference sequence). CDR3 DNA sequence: TGTGCCAGCAGCTTGTGGCAGGCCAACGTCCTGACTTTC. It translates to CASSLWQANVLTF.

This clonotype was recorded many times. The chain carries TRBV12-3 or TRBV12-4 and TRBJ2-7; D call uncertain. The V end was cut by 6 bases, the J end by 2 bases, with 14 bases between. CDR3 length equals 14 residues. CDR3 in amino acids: CASRTTLRPYEQYF. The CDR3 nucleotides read TGTGCCAGCAGGACGACCCTCAGGCCCTACGAGCAGTACTTC.

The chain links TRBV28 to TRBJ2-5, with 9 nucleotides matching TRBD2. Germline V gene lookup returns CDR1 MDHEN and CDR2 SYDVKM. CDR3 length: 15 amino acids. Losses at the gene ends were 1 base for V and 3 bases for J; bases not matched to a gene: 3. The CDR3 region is CASSLYGGGEETQYF. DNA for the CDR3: TGTGCCAGCAGTTTATATGGCGGGGGGGAAGAGACCCAGTACTTC. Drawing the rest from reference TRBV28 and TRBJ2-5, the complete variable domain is DVKVTQSSRYLVKRTGEKVFLECVQDMDHENMFWYRQDPGLGLRLIYFSYDVKMKEKGDIPEGYSVSREKKERFSLILESASTNQTSMYLCASSLYGGGEETQYFGPGTRLLVL.

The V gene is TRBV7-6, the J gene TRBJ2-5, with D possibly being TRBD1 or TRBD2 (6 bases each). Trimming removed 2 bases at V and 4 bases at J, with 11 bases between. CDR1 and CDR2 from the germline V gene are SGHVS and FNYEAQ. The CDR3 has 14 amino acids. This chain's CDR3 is CASSLMGGPETQYF. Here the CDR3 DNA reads TGTGCCAGCAGCTTAATGGGGGGCCCAGAGACCCAGTACTTC.

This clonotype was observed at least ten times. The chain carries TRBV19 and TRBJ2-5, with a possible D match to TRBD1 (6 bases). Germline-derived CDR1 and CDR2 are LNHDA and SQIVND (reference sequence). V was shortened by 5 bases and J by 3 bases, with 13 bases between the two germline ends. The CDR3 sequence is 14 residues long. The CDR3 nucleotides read TGTGCCAGTAGTCCCAGGGGCGGTGAAGAGACCCAGTACTTC. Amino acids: CASSPRGGEETQYF.